Presented here are 7 T cell receptor beta chains from one specimen sequenced in a study of blood T cell repertoires in COVID-19 (dated by TCRdb to about 2020). Receptors were amplified or captured by the immunoSEQ multiplex PCR assay. Entries here come from immuneACCESS through TCRdb and include only in-frame sequences with V and J called. Some clones fail to appear in such tables; in the studies checked, an unresolved V gene covers under half of the shortfall, and the cause of the remainder is unknown. This sample is represented by a few hundred thousand clones; about 88% of them were singletons. 4.5% to 5.5% of the sample is taken by the ten largest. Source material: PBMCs or T cells enriched from blood (not recorded which). The receptors originated from a young woman who had been exposed to COVID-19.

The sample holds one count of this clone. The chain employs TRBV5-1 and TRBJ1-4; maybe TRBD1 (6 bases). CDR1 SGHRS and CDR2 YFSETQ come from the germline V gene. V lost 4 bases to trimming and J lost 8 bases, with 18 bases between them. This CDR3 is 15 amino acids long. The CDR3 reads CASSPGQLGVEKLFF. DNA for the CDR3: TGCGCCAGCAGCCCCGGACAGTTGGGGGTCGAAAAACTGTTTTTT.

This chain joins TRBV27 and TRBJ1-5; 7 bases agree with TRBD1. CDR3 size: 16 residues. Looked up from germline, CDR1 is MNHEY and CDR2 is SMNVEV (reference sequence). J was trimmed by 4 bases and V by 6 bases; bases with no gene match: 12. The CDR3 is CASSQQGSGTNQPQHF. The CDR3 DNA sequence: TGTGCCAGCAGCCAACAGGGGTCTGGGACGAATCAGCCCCAGCATTTT.

This clone was seen only once. The chain joins TRBV5-1 to TRBJ2-7; 8 nucleotides align to TRBD1. CDR3 size: 13 residues. The V gene's germline CDR1 is SGHRS and CDR2 YFSETQ. Germline trimming cut 7 bases from V and 2 bases from J; bases unmatched to any gene: 5. CDR3 coding DNA: TGCGCCAGCGGACAGGGTCCGACCTACGAGCAGTACTTC. It translates to CASGQGPTYEQYF.

The chain has TRBV24-1 and TRBJ2-2; D may be TRBD2 (5 bases). This CDR3 is built from 14 residues. The germline V and J ends were trimmed by 1 base and 6 bases, with 8 bases remaining between them. CDR1 is KGHDR and CDR2 is SFDVKD in the germline V gene. Here the CDR3 DNA reads TGTGCCACCAGTGATTTTAGCGCGGCCGGGGAGCTGTTTTTT. Protein sequence: CATSDFSAAGELFF.

This clone came up once. V and J are TRBV7-8 and TRBJ1-4; D uncertain. CDR1 and CDR2 from the germline V gene are SGHVS and FQNEAQ. V lost 3 bases, J lost 5 bases, and 10 bases lay in between. The CDR3 covers 14 residues. CDR3 protein: CASSFSVFNEKLFF. The CDR3 DNA is TGTGCCAGCAGCTTCTCAGTTTTCAATGAAAAACTGTTTTTT.

The J gene is TRBJ2-7, the V gene TRBV2; weak D call: TRBD2 (5 bases). The CDR3 extends over 11 amino acids. Trimming pared 8 bases from V and 2 bases from J, leaving 7 bases between. Germline CDR1 reads SNHLY; CDR2 reads FYNNEI. The CDR3 sequence is CASRGAYEQYF. CDR3 bases: TGTGCCAGCCGGGGAGCCTACGAGCAGTACTTC. Variable domain in full (rest from reference TRBV2 and TRBJ2-7): EPEVTQTPSHQVTQMGQEVILRCVPISNHLYFYWYRQILGQKVEFLVSFYNNEISEKSEIFDDQFSVERPDGSNFTLKIRSTKLEDSAMYFCASRGAYEQYFGPGTRLTVT.

CDR3 DNA sequence: TGTGCCACCCGGGGGGGAGCGAACACCGGGGAGCTGTTTTTT. This translates into CATRGGANTGELFF. J is TRBJ2-2 and V is TRBV24-1, with 8 bases fitting TRBD2. V was clipped by 9 bases and J by 0 bases; unmatched bases: 2. Germline CDR1 is KGHDR and CDR2 is SFDVKD. CDR3 length equals 14 residues.